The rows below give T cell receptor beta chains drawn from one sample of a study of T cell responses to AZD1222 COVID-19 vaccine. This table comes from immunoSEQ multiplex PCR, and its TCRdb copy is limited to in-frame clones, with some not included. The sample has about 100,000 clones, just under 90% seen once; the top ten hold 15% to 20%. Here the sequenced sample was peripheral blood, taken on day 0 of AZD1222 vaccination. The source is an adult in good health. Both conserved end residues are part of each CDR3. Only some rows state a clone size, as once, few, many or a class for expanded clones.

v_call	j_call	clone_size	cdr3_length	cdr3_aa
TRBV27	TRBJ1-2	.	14	CASSSTGSRGGYTF
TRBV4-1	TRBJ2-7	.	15	CASSRPTSGNHEQYF
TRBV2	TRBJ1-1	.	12	CASSKSDTEAFF
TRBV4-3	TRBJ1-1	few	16	CASSPSLQATNTEAFF
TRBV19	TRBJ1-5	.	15	CASSISGARYQPQHF
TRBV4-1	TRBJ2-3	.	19	CASSQEGALRGAFTDTQYF
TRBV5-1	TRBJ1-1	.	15	CASSTRDRRNTEAFF
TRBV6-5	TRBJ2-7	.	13	CASSRGTHYEQYF
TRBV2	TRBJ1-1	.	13	CASSYDRGRRAFF
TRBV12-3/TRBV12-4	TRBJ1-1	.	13	CASSLLRFGEAFF
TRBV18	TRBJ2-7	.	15	CASSPGIAEAYEQYF
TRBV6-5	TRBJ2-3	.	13	CATNRQVGDTQYF
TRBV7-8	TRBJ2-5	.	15	CASSLSFFGQETQYF
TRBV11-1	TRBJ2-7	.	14	CASSRRVGSYEQYF
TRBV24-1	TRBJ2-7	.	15	CATSDPGTGLDEQYF
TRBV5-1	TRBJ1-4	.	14	CASRPDREGEKLFF
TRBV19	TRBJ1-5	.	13	CASSREEGQPQHF
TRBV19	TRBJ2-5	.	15	CASSPTLSASETQYF
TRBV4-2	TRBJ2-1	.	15	CASSQELRSYNEQFF
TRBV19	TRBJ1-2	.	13	CASLSGQLYGYTF
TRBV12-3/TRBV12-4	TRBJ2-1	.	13	CASSLRGAAEQFF
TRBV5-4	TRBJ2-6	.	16	CASSLGGASGANVLTF